The 10 T cell receptor beta chains in this list originate from one sample, sequenced in a study of molecular identifiers for immune sequencing clone quantification. One entry per CDR3 protein results from TCRdb running MiXCR on the PCR reads. The repertoire holds more than 550,000 distinct CDR3 sequences, with 25% as singletons. The material sequenced was naive CD8+ T cells from blood, with Jurkat cell RNA spiked in. The subset here: FACS-sorted CD8+CD4-CCR7+CD45RA+ naive T cells. These receptors were obtained from a human donor in good health. Some libraries in this study had Jurkat cell RNA spiked in.

This chain uses TRBV6-2 or TRBV6-3 with TRBJ2-7, with D perhaps TRBD1 or TRBD2 (5 bases each). The CDR3 spans 16 residues. The V end was cut by 4 bases, the J end by 2 bases, with 18 bases between. The germline CDR1 and CDR2 sequences are MNHEY and SVGEGT. The CDR3 here is CASSSPPGGGAYEQYF. In DNA form, the CDR3 reads TGTGCCAGCAGTTCACCTCCCGGTGGGGGAGCCTACGAGCAGTACTTC.

The chain uses TRBV9 and TRBJ2-3; the match to TRBD1 covers 10 bases. V lost 3 bases, J lost 3 bases, and 4 bases stayed unmatched. Germline CDR1 is SGDLS and CDR2 is YYNGEE. The CDR3 covers 15 residues. Here the CDR3 reads CASSEWTGGTDTQYF. CDR3 coding DNA: TGTGCCAGCAGCGAGTGGACAGGGGGGACAGATACGCAGTATTTT. Full variable domain (missing parts from reference TRBV9 and TRBJ2-3): DSGVTQTPKHLITATGQRVTLRCSPRSGDLSVYWYQQSLDQGLQFLIQYYNGEERAKGNILERFSAQQFPDLHSELNLSSLELGDSALYFCASSEWTGGTDTQYFGPGTRLTVL.

The V and J genes are TRBV28 and TRBJ1-1, with D hard to call. This CDR3 spans 14 amino acids. V dropped 3 bases and J dropped 0 bases, with 8 bases sitting between them. Germline CDR1 MDHEN, CDR2 SYDVKM. CDR3 bases: TGTGCCAGCAGTTTTCTCAGATTGAACACTGAAGCTTTCTTT. This codes for CASSFLRLNTEAFF.

V usage is TRBV6-1 and J usage is TRBJ2-7; tentatively, D is TRBD1 (6 bases). The CDR3 length is 14 residues. The germline gives CDR1 MNHNS, CDR2 SASEGT. V lost 7 bases and J lost 3, with 16 bases in between. The CDR3 protein is CASTPDSLGYEQYF. The DNA of the CDR3 is TGTGCCAGCACTCCGGACAGTTTAGGCTACGAGCAGTACTTC.

This clonotype was seen ten or more times. The DNA for the CDR3 is TGTGCCAGTAGTCCCCGTATACAAGATACGCAGTATTTT. Translating gives CASSPRIQDTQYF. The rearrangement links TRBV19 to TRBJ2-3; D remains ambiguous. Germline-derived CDR1 and CDR2 are LNHDA and SQIVND (reference sequence). With 5 bases removed from V and 5 bases from J, the gap between germline ends came to 11 bases. This CDR3 has 13 residues.

This clonotype was recorded a few times. The V gene is TRBV9, the J gene TRBJ1-3; D call uncertain. Trimming stripped 4 bases from V and 0 bases from J, with 11 bases between. This CDR3 comprises 15 residues. Germline CDR1 is SGDLS and CDR2 is YYNGEE. CDR3 region: CASSSSGSSGNTIYF. The CDR3 DNA follows: TGTGCCAGCAGCAGTAGTGGCAGCTCTGGAAACACCATATATTTT.

The sample holds a few counts of this clonotype. This chain connects TRBV27 to TRBJ2-7, with TRBD1 as a possible D gene (5 bases). CDR3 length: 14 residues. CDR1 MNHEY and CDR2 SMNVEV come from the germline V gene (reference sequence). Between the trimmed V and J ends, which lost 0 bases and 4 bases, there was a span of 10 bases. CDR3 nucleotides: TGTGCCAGCAGTTTATCCGGACATCTTTACGAGCAGTACTTC. As protein: CASSLSGHLYEQYF.

This clonotype was seen a few times. This chain connects TRBV3-1 to TRBJ2-5; no clear D. V lost 0 bases, J lost 2 bases, and 13 bases lay in between. The germline V gene encodes CDR1 LGHDT and CDR2 YNNKEL (reference sequence). The CDR3 runs 16 residues. CDR3 protein: CASSQEREQYQETQYF. In DNA, the CDR3 is TGTGCCAGCAGCCAAGAGAGAGAACAGTATCAAGAGACCCAGTACTTC.

Only a few counts were recorded for this clonotype. The chain employs TRBV19 and TRBJ2-1; a possible D gene is TRBD1 (6 bases). Trimming shortened V by 8 bases and J by 8 bases, and 16 bases separated the two germline ends. Germline CDR1 LNHDA, CDR2 SQIVND (reference sequence). The CDR3 extends over 13 amino acids. CDR3 region: CASARRGRDEQFF. Written as DNA, the CDR3 is TGTGCCAGTGCCCGCAGGGGCCGAGATGAGCAGTTCTTC. The variable domain in full, with the rest retrieved from reference TRBV19 and TRBJ2-1, is DGGITQSPKYLFRKEGQNVTLSCEQNLNHDAMYWYRQDPGQGLRLIYYSQIVNDFQKGDIAEGYSVSREKKESFPLTVTSAQKNPTAFYLCASARRGRDEQFFGPGTRLTVL.

In this sample, this clonotype turned up many times. V usage is TRBV7-9 and J usage is TRBJ2-3; TRBD2 aligns across 7 bases. The CDR3 covers 16 residues. Per the germline V gene, CDR1 is SEHNR and CDR2 is FQNEAQ (reference sequence). The ends lost 5 bases at V and 2 bases at J; junction bases unmatched: 10. The CDR3, as DNA: TGTGCCAGCAGCACCAGACTGGCGGGGGTCACAGATACGCAGTATTTT. The encoded protein is CASSTRLAGVTDTQYF.